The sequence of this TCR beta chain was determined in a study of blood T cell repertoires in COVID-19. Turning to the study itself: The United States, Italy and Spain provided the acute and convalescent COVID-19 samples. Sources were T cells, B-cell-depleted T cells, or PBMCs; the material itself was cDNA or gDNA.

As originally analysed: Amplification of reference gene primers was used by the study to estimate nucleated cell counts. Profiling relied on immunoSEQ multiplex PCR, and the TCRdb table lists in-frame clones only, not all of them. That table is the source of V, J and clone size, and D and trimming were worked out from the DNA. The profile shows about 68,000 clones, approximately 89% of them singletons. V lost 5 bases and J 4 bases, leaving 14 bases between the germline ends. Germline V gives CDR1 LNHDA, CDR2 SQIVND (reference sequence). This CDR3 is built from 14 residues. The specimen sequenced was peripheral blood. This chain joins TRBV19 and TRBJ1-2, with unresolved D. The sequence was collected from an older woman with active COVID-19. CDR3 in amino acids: CASSEWSTGYGYTF. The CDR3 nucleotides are TGTGCCAGTAGTGAATGGAGCACCGGCTATGGCTACACCTTC.